This T cell receptor beta chain was identified in a study of blood T cell repertoires in COVID-19. With 4 bases removed from V and 5 bases from J, the gap between germline ends came to 12 bases. The germline gives CDR1 SGHDT, CDR2 YYEEEE. The CDR3 contains 13 residues. Generated by immunoSEQ multiplex PCR, the TCRdb table keeps only in-frame clones and is missing some. The data show about 210,000 clones, 70% to 90% seen once. This sequence was found in a woman aged 65 to 85 with COVID-19, enrolled during active disease. The chain uses TRBV5-6 and TRBJ1-2; D uncertain. Sequenced: peripheral blood. CDR3 sequence (DNA): TGTGCCAGCAGCCCCGAGCCCCGATATGGCTACACCTTC. This encodes CASSPEPRYGYTF.